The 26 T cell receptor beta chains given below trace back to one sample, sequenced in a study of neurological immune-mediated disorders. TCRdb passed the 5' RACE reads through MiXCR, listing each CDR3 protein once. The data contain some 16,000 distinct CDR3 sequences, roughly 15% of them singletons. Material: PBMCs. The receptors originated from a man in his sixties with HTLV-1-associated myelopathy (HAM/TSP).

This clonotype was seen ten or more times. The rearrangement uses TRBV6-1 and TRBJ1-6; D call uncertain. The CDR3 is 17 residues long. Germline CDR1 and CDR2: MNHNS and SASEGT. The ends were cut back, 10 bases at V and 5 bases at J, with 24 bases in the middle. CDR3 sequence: CATRRVGIPGNNSPLHF. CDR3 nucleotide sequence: TGTGCCACCAGGCGGGTGGGCATCCCCGGGAATAATTCACCCCTCCACTTT.

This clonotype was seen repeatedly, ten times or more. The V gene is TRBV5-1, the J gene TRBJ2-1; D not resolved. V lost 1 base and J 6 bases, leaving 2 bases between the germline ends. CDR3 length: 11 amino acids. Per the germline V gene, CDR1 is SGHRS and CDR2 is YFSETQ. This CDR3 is CASSLTNEQFF. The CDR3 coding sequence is TGCGCCAGCAGCTTGACCAATGAGCAGTTCTTC. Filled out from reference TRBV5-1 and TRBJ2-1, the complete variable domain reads KAGVTQTPRYLIKTRGQQVTLSCSPISGHRSVSWYQQTPGQGLQFLFEYFSETQRNKGNFPGRFSGRQFSNSRSEMNVSTLELGDSALYLCASSLTNEQFFGPGTRLTVL.

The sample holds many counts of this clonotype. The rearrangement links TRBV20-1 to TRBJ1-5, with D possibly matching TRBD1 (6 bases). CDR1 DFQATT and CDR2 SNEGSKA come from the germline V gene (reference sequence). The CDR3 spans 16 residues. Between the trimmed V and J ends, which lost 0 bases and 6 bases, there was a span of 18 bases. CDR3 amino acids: CSARDPGTGTSQPQHF. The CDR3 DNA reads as TGCAGTGCTAGAGACCCAGGGACCGGGACAAGTCAGCCCCAGCATTTT.

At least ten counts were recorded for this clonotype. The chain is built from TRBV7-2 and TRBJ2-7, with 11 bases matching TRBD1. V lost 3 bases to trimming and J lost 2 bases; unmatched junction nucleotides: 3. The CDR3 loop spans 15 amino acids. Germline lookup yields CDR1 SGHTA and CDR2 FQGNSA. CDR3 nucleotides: TGTGCCAGCAGCTTTCCGGGACAGGGGGCCTACGAGCAGTACTTC. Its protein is CASSFPGQGAYEQYF. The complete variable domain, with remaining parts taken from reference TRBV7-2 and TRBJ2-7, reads GAGVSQSPSNKVTEKGKDVELRCDPISGHTALYWYRQSLGQGLEFLIYFQGNSAPDKSGLPSDRFSAERTGGSVSTLTIQRTQQEDSAVYLCASSFPGQGAYEQYFGPGTRLTVT.

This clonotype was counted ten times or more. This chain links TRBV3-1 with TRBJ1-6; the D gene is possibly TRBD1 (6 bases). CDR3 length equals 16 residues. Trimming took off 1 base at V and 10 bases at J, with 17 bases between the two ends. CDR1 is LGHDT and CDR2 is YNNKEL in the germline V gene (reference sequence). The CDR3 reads CASSQGGRGNRSPLHF. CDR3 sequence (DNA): TGTGCCAGCAGCCAAGGAGGTAGGGGGAACCGATCACCCCTCCACTTT.

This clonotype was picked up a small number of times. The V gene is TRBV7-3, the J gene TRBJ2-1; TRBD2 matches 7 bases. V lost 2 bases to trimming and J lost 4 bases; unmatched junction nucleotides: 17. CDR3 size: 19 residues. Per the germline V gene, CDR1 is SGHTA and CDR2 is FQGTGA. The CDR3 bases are TGTGCCAGCAGCTTATCCCCTTTCCGGCGTGGGGGGGGTTACAATGAGCAGTTCTTC. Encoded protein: CASSLSPFRRGGGYNEQFF.

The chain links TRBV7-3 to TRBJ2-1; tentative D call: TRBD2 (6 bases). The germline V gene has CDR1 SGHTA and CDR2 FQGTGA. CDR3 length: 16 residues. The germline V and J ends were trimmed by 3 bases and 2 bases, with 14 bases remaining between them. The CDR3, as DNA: TGTGCCAGCAGCTTTAATGGGGTAGCGGCCTACAATGAGCAGTTCTTC. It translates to CASSFNGVAAYNEQFF.

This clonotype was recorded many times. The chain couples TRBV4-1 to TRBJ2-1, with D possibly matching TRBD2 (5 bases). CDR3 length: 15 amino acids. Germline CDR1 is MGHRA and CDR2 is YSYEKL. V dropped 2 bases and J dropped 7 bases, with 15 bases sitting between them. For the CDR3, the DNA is TGCGCCAGCAGCCAAACGACGGACCCGGGGAATGAGCAGTTCTTC. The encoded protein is CASSQTTDPGNEQFF.

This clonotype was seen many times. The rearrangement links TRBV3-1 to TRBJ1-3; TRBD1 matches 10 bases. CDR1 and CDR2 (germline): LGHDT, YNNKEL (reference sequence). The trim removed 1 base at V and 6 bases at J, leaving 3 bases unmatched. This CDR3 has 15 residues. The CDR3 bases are TGTGCCAGCAGCCAAGCAGGGACAGGGGAAAACACCATATATTTT. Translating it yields CASSQAGTGENTIYF.

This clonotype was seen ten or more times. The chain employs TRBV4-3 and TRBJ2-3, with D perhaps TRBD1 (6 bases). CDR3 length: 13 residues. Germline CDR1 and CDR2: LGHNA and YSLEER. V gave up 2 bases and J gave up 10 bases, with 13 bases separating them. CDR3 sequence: CASSQQTPGAQYF. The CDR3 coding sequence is TGCGCCAGCAGCCAACAAACTCCAGGGGCGCAGTATTTT.

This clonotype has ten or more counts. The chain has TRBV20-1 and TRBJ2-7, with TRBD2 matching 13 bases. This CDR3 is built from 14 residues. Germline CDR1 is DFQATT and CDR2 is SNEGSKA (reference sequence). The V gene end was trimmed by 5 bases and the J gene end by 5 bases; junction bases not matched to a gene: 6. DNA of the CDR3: TGCAGTGCTCGACTAGCGGGGGGCTCTAACGAGCAGTACTTC. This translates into CSARLAGGSNEQYF.

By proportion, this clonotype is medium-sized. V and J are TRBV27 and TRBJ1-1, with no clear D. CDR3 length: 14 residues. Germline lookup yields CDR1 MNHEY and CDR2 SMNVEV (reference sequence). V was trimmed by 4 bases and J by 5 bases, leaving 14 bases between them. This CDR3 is CASSSVRTVTEAFF. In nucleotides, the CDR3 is TGTGCCAGCAGTTCCGTCCGAACAGTTACTGAAGCTTTCTTT.

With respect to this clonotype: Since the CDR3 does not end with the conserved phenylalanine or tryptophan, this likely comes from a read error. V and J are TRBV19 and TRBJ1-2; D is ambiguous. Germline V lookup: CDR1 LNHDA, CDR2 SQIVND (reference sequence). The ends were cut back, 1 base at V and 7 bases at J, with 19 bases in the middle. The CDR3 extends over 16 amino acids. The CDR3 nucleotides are TGTGCCAGTAGTATAGCGTCCGCGGCAGGTTTGAGTGGCTACACCATC. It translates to CASSIASAAGLSGYTI.

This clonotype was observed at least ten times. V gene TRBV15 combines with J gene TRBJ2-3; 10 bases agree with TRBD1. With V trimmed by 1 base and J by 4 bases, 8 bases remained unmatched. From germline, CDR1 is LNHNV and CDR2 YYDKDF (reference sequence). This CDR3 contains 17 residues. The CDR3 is CATSRVPRQGAPDTQYF. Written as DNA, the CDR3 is TGTGCCACCAGCAGAGTCCCCAGACAGGGGGCCCCAGATACGCAGTATTTT.

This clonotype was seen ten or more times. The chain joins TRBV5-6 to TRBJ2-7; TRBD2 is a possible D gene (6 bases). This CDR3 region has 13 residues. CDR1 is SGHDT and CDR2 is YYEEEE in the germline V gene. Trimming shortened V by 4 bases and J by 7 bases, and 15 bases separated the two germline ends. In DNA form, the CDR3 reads TGTGCCAGCAGCCGGGACTCCGGTGGAGAGCAGTACTTC. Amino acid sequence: CASSRDSGGEQYF.

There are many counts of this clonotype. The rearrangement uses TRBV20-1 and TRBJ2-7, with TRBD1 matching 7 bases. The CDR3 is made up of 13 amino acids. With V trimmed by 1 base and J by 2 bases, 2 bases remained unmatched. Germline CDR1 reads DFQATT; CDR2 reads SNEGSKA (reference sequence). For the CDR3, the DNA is TGCAGTGCTAGAGGGGACAGTCCCTACGAGCAGTACTTC. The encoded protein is CSARGDSPYEQYF.

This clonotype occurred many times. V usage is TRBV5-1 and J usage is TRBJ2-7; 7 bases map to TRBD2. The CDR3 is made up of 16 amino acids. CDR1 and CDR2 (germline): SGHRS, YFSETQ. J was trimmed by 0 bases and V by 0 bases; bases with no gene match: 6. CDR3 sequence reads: CASSLGPGLTSYEQYF. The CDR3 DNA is TGCGCCAGCAGCTTGGGGCCGGGACTAACCTCCTACGAGCAGTACTTC. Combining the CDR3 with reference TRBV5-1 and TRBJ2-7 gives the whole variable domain KAGVTQTPRYLIKTRGQQVTLSCSPISGHRSVSWYQQTPGQGLQFLFEYFSETQRNKGNFPGRFSGRQFSNSRSEMNVSTLELGDSALYLCASSLGPGLTSYEQYFGPGTRLTVT.

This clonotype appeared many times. The CDR3 region is CASRGGTPLRENNEQFF. The DNA for the CDR3 is TGTGCCAGCAGGGGGGGGACGCCCCTCAGGGAGAACAATGAGCAGTTCTTC. The chain joins TRBV11-2 to TRBJ2-1; 7 bases are shared with TRBD2. From germline, CDR1 is SGHAT and CDR2 FQNNGV. Trimming took 6 bases from V and 5 from J; bases not matched to a gene: 16. The CDR3 contains 17 residues.

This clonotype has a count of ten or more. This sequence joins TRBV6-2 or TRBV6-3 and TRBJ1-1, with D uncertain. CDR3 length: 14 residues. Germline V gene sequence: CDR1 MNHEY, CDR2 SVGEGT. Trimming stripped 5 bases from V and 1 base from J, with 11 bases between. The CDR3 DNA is TGTGCCAGCAGTCCCTCGTATACGAACACTGAAGCTTTCTTT. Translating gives CASSPSYTNTEAFF.

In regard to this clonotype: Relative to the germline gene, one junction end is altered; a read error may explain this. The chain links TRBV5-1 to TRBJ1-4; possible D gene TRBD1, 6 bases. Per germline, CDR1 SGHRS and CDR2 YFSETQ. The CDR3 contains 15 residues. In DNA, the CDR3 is TGCGCCAGCAGCTTGAGGGGGACGACGAATGAAAAACTCTTTTTT. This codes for CASSLRGTTNEKLFF.

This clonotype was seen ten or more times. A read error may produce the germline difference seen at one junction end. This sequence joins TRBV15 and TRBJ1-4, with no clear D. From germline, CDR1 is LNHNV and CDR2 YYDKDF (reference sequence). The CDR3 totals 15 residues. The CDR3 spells CATSRARQKNEKLFF. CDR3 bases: TGTGCCACCAGCAGAGCCCGGCAGAAAAATGAAAAACTTTTTTTT.

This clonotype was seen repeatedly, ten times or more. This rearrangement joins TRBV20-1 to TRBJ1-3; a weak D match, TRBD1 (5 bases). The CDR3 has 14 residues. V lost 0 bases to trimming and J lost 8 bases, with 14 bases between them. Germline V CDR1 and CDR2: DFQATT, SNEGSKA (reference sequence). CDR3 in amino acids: CSARDGTRRHTIYF. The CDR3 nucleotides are TGCAGTGCTAGAGATGGGACGCGGCGCCACACCATATATTTT.

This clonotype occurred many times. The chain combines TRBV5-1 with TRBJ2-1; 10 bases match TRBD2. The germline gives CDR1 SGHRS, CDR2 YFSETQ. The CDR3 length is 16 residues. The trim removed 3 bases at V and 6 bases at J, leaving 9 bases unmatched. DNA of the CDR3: TGCGCCAGCAGCTCGTCTCCTAGCGGGGGCACCAATGAGCAGTTCTTC. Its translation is CASSSSPSGGTNEQFF.

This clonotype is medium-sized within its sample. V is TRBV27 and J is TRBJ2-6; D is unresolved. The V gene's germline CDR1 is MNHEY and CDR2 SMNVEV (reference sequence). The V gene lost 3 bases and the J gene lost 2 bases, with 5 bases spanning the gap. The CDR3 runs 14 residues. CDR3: CASSFGAGANVLTF. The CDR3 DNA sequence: TGTGCCAGCAGTTTTGGGGCTGGGGCCAACGTCCTGACTTTC.

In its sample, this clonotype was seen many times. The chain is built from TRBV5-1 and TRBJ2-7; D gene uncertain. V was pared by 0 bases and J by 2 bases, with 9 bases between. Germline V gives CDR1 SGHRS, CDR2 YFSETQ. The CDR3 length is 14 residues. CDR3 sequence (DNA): TGCGCCAGCAGCTTGGTCAGGCCCCCCTACGAGCAGTACTTC. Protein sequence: CASSLVRPPYEQYF.

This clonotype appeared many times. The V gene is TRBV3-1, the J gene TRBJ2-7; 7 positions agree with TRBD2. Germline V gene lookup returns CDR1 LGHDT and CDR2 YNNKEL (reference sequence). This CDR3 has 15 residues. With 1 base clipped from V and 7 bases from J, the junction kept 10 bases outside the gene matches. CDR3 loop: CASSQGSSGLKEQYF. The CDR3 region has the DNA TGTGCCAGCAGCCAAGGCTCTAGCGGATTAAAGGAGCAGTACTTC.